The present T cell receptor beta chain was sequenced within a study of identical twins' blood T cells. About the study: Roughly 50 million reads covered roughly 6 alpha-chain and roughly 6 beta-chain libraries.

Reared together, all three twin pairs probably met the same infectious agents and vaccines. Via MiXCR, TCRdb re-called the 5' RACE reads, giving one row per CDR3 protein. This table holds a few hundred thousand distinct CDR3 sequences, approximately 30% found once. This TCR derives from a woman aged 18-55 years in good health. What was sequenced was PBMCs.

In DNA, the CDR3 is TGTGCCAGTAGTACGACAGGGTCTCGGGAGCAGTTCTTC. It yields the protein CASSTTGSREQFF. This chain uses TRBV19 with TRBJ2-1; TRBD1 aligns across 7 bases. The CDR3 is made up of 13 amino acids. Per the germline V gene, CDR1 is LNHDA and CDR2 is SQIVND (reference sequence). Unmatched junction bases numbered 7, after V lost 4 bases and J lost 10 bases.